This section outlines one T cell receptor (beta chain) sequence together with its context. CDR3 size: 14 residues. V lost 3 bases and J 7 bases, leaving 13 bases between the germline ends. CDR1 and CDR2 from the germline V gene are MDHEN and SYDVKM. This entry comes from a study of blood T cell repertoires in COVID-19. This table comes from immunoSEQ multiplex PCR, and its TCRdb copy is limited to in-frame clones, with some not included. This table holds tens of thousands of clones, 70% to 90% found once. The V gene is TRBV28, the J gene TRBJ1-5, with a possible D match to TRBD1 (6 bases). The specimen was peripheral blood. This receptor was obtained from a woman aged 80 or older in a cohort sampled during active or convalescent COVID-19. The CDR3 here is CASSFNRVGQPQHF. CDR3 nucleotides: TGTGCCAGCAGTTTCAACAGGGTAGGGCAGCCCCAGCATTTT.